The rows below give T cell receptor beta chains drawn from one sample of a study of response to subunit inactivated influenza vaccine. TCRdb re-called the RT-PCR reads through MiXCR, storing one row per CDR3 protein. The table includes about 540,000 distinct CDR3 sequences, less than 15% detected once. The sample in question was PBMCs from blood, obtained 11 to 12 days after vaccination. The receptors were sampled from a man between 50 and 59 years old who received an inactivated influenza vaccine. The CDR3 runs from the conserved cysteine through the conserved F or W. The D gene is left open where the match is weak. Clone size is shown for a subset of rows, as once, few, many or a class of expanded clone.

size	length	D	J	V	CDR3	DNA
.	16	.	TRBJ2-2	TRBV5-4	CAISLGRSRNTGELFF	TGTGCCATCAGCTTGGGTCGCAGCCGAAACACCGGGGAGCTGTTTTTT
.	15	.	TRBJ2-7	TRBV6-5	CASSYSILGLEEQYF	TGTGCCAGCAGTTACTCGATTTTAGGGTTAGAAGAGCAGTACTTC
.	14	TRBD1	TRBJ1-1	TRBV4-1	CASSRQGGRTEAFF	TGCGCCAGCAGCCGACAGGGGGGACGGACTGAAGCTTTCTTT
few	16	.	TRBJ2-2	TRBV7-9	CASSLEVILNTGELFF	TGTGCCAGCAGCTTAGAAGTTATTCTGAACACCGGGGAGCTGTTTTTT
.	16	.	TRBJ2-7	TRBV21-1	CASSIFVGPNTYEQYF	TGTGCCAGCAGCATTTTCGTGGGACCCAATACCTACGAGCAGTACTTC
few	16	TRBD2	TRBJ2-1	TRBV7-2	CASSLRQAGYYNEQFF	TGTGCCAGCAGCTTACGGCAAGCGGGGTACTACAATGAGCAGTTCTTC
.	18	.	TRBJ2-1	TRBV11-2	CASSLIISNGPLGNEQFF	TGTGCCAGCAGCTTAATTATATCGAATGGGCCCCTAGGCAATGAGCAGTTCTTC
few	17	TRBD2	TRBJ2-1	TRBV24-1	CATSHGARSGRAGEQFF	TGTGCCACCTCCCACGGCGCGAGGAGCGGGAGGGCCGGGGAGCAGTTCTTC
few	12	.	TRBJ1-3	TRBV12-3/TRBV12-4	CASDVVGNTIYF	TGTGCCAGCGACGTGGTCGGAAACACCATATATTTT
few	16	TRBD1	TRBJ2-1	TRBV27	CASSPGQALSYNEQFF	TGTGCCAGCAGTCCCGGACAGGCCCTCTCCTACAATGAGCAGTTCTTC
many	14	.	TRBJ1-2	TRBV7-2	CACRGTPTNYGYTF	TGTGCCTGCCGTGGAACACCAACTAACTATGGCTACACCTTC
.	16	.	TRBJ1-5	TRBV7-8	CASSPAGGVSNQPQHF	TGTGCCAGCAGCCCCGCCGGAGGGGTGAGCAATCAGCCCCAGCATTTT
.	15	TRBD2	TRBJ2-1	TRBV9	CASSVSTSGGLEQFF	TGTGCCAGCAGCGTTTCGACTAGCGGGGGGCTTGAGCAGTTCTTC
few	13	.	TRBJ2-5	TRBV18	CASSPSPAETQYF	TGTGCCAGCTCACCAAGCCCGGCCGAGACCCAGTACTTC